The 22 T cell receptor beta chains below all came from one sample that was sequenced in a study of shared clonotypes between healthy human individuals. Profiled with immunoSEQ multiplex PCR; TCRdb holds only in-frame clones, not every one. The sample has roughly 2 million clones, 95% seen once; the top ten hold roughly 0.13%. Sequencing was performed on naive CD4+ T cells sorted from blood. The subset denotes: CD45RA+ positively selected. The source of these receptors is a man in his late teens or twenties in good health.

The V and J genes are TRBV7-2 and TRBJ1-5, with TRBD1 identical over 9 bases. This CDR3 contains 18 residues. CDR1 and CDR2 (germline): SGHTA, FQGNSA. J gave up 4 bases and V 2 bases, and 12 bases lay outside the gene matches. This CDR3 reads CASSLTGTGIIRNQPQHF. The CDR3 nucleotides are TGTGCCAGCAGCTTAACCGGGACAGGGATTATAAGAAATCAGCCCCAGCATTTT. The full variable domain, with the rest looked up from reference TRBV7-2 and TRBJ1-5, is GAGVSQSPSNKVTEKGKDVELRCDPISGHTALYWYRQSLGQGLEFLIYFQGNSAPDKSGLPSDRFSAERTGGSVSTLTIQRTQQEDSAVYLCASSLTGTGIIRNQPQHFGDGTRLSIL.

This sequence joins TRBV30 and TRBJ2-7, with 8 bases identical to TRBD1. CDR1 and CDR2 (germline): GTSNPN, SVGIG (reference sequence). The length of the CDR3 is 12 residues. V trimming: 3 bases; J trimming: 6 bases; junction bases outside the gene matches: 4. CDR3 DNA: TGTGCCTGGAGGCGGACAGGGACCGAGCAGTACTTC. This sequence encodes CAWRRTGTEQYF.

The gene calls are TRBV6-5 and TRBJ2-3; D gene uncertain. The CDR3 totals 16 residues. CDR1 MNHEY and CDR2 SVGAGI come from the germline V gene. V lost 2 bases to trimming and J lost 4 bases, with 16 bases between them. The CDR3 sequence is CASSYGVGSVADTQYF. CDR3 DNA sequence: TGTGCCAGCAGTTACGGGGTGGGTTCGGTTGCAGATACGCAGTATTTT.

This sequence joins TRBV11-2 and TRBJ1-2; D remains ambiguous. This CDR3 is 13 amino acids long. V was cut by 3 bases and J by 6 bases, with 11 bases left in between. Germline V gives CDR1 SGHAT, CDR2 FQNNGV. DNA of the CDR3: TGTGCCAGCAGCTTCAGTCACGGAGATGGCTACACCTTC. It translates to CASSFSHGDGYTF.

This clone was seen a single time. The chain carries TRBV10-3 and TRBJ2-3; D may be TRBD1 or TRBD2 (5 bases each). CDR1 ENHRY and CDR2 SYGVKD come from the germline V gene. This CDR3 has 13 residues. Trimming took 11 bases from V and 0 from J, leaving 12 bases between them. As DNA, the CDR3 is TGTGCCTCGGGACCATCTAGCACAGATACGCAGTATTTT. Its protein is CASGPSSTDTQYF.

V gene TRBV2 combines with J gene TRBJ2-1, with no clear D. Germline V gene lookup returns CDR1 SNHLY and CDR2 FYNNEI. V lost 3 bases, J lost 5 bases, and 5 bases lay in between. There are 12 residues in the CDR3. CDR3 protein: CASSEGNNEQFF. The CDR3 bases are TGTGCCAGCAGTGAGGGTAACAATGAGCAGTTCTTC.

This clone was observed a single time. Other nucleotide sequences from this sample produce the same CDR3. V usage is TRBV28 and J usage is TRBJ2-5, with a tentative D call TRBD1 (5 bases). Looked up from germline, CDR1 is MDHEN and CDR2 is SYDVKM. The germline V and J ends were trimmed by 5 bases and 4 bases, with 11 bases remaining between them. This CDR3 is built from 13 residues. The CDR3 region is CASSPPGRETQYF. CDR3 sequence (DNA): TGTGCCAGCAGTCCCCCAGGGCGAGAGACCCAGTACTTC.

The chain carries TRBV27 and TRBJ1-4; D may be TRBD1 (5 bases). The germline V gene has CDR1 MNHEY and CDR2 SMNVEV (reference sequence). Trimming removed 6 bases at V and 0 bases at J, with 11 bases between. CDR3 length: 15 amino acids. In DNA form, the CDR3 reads TGTGCCAGCAGCGCCGACAGAACAACTAATGAAAAACTGTTTTTT. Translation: CASSADRTTNEKLFF.

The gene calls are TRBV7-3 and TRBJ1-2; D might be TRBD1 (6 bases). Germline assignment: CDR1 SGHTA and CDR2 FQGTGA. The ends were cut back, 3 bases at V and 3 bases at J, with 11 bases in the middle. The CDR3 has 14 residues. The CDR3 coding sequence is TGTGCCAGCAGCTTGGGGGGCGACGACTATGGCTACACCTTC. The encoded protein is CASSLGGDDYGYTF.

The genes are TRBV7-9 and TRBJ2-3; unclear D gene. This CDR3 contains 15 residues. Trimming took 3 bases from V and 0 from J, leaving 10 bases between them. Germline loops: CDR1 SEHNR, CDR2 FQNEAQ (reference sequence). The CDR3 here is CASSFRVGSTDTQYF. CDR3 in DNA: TGTGCCAGCAGCTTCCGGGTAGGGAGCACAGATACGCAGTATTTT.

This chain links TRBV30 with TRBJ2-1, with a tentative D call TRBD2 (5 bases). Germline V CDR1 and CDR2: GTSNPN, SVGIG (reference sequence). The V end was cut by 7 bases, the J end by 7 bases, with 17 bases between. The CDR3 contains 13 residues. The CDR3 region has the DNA TGTGCCTCCCTTTGGGGAGTAGGGAATGAGCAGTTCTTC. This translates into CASLWGVGNEQFF.

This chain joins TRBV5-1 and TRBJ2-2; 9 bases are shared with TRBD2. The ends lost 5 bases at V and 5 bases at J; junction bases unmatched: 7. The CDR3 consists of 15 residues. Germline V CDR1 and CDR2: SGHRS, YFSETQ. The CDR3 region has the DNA TGCGCCAGCAGGTTAGCGGGAGATCGAACCGGGGAGCTGTTTTTT. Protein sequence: CASRLAGDRTGELFF.

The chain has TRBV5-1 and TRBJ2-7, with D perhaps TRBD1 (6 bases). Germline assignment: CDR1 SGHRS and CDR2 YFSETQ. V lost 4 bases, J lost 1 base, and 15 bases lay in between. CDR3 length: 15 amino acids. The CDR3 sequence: CASSMTGSTSYEQYF. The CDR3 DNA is TGCGCCAGCAGCATGACAGGTTCCACTTCCTACGAGCAGTACTTC. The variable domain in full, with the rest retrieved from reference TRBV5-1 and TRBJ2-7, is KAGVTQTPRYLIKTRGQQVTLSCSPISGHRSVSWYQQTPGQGLQFLFEYFSETQRNKGNFPGRFSGRQFSNSRSEMNVSTLELGDSALYLCASSMTGSTSYEQYFGPGTRLTVT.

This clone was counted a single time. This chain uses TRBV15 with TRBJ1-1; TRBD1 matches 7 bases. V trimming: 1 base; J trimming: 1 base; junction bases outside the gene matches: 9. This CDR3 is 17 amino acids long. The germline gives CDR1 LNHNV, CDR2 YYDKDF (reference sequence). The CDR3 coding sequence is TGTGCCACCAGCAGAGGAACCCCTAGGACAGGGAACACTGAAGCTTTCTTT. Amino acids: CATSRGTPRTGNTEAFF.

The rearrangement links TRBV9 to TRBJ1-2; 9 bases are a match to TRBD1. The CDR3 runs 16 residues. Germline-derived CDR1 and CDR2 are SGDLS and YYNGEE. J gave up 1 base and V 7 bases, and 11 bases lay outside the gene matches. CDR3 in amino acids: CASAGTGKSVNYGYTF. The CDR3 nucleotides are TGTGCCAGCGCTGGGACAGGGAAGTCGGTTAACTATGGCTACACCTTC.

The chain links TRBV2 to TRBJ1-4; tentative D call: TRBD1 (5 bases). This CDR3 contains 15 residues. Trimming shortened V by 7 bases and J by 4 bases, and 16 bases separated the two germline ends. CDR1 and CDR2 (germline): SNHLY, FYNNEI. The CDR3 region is CASTSWGTLNEKLFF. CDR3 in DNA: TGTGCCAGCACCTCTTGGGGCACACTTAATGAAAAACTGTTTTTT.

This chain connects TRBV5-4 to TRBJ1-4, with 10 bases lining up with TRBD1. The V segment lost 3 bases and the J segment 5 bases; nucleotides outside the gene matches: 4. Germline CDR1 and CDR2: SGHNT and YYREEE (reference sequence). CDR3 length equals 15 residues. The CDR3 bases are TGTGCCAGCAGCTGGTTGGGACAGGGGAATGAAAAACTGTTTTTT. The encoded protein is CASSWLGQGNEKLFF.

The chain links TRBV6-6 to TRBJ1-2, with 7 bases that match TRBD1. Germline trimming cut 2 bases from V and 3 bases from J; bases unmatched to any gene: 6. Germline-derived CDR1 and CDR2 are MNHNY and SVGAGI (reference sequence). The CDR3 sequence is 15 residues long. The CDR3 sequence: CASSYEDRSHYGYTF. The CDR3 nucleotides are TGTGCCAGCAGTTACGAGGACAGGAGCCACTATGGCTACACCTTC.

CDR3 DNA: TGTGCCAGCAGCCAAGTAACGGAAGGTGGCACAGATACGCAGTATTTT. It encodes CASSQVTEGGTDTQYF. The rearrangement joins TRBV5-4 to TRBJ2-3; no clear D. CDR1 and CDR2 from the germline V gene are SGHNT and YYREEE (reference sequence). Between the trimmed V and J ends, which lost 4 bases and 1 base, there was a span of 16 bases. The length of the CDR3 is 16 residues.

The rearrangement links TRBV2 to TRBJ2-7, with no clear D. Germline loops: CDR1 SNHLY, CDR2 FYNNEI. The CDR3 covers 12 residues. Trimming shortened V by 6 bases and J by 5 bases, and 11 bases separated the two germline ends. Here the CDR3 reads CASRRIPDEQYF. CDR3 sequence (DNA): TGTGCCAGCAGGAGAATCCCAGACGAGCAGTACTTC.

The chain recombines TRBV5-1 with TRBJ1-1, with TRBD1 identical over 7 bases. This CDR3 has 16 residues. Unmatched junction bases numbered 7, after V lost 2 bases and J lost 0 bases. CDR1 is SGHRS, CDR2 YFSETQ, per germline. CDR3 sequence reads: CASSFQTGQMNTEAFF. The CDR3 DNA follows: TGCGCCAGCAGCTTCCAGACGGGACAGATGAACACTGAAGCTTTCTTT.

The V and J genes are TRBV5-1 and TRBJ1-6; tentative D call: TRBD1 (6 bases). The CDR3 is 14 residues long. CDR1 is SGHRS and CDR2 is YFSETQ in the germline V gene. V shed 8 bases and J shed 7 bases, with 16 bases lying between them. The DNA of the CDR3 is TGCGCCAGTCAGGGGAGCGGTCTGAATTCACCCCTCCACTTT. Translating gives CASQGSGLNSPLHF.